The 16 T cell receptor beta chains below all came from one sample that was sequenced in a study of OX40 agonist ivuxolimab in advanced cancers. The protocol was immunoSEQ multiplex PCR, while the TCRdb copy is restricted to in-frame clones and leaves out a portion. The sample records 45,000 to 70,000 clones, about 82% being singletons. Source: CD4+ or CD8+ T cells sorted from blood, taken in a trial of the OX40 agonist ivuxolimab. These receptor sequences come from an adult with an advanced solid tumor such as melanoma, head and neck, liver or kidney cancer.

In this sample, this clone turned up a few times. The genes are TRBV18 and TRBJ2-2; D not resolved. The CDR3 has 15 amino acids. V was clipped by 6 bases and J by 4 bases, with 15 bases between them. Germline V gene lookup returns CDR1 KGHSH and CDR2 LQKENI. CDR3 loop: CASSLSGSSTGELFF. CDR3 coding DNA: TGTGCCAGCTCCCTATCCGGATCCAGCACCGGGGAGCTGTTTTTT. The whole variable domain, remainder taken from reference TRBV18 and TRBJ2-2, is NAGVMQNPRHLVRRRGQEARLRCSPMKGHSHVYWYRQLPEEGLKFMVYLQKENIIDESGMPKERFSAEFPKEGPSILRIQQVVRGDSAAYFCASSLSGSSTGELFFGEGSRLTVL.

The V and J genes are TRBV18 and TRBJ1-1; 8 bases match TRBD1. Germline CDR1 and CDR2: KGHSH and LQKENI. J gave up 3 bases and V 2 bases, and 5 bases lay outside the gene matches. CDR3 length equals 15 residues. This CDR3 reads CASSPRQGADTEAFF. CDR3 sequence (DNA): TGTGCCAGCTCACCAAGGCAGGGGGCTGACACTGAAGCTTTCTTT.

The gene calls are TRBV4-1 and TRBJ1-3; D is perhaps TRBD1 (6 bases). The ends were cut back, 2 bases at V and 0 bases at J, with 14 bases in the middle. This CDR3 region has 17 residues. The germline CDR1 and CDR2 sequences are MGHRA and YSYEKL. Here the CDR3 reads CASSQFGGGTSGNTIYF. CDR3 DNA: TGCGCCAGCAGCCAATTTGGAGGGGGAACCTCTGGAAACACCATATATTTT.

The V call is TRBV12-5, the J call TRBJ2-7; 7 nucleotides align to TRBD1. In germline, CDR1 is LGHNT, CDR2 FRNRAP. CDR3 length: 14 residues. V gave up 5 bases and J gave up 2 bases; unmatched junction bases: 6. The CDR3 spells CASGLGTDAYEQYF. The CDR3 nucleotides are TGTGCTAGTGGTCTCGGGACAGATGCCTACGAGCAGTACTTC.

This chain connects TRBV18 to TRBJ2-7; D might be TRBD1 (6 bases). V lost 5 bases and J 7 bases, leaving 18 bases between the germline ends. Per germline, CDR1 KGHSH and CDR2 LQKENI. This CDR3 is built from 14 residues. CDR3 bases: TGTGCCAGCTCAGAGCTACAGGGTACGGGGGAGCAGTACTTC. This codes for CASSELQGTGEQYF.

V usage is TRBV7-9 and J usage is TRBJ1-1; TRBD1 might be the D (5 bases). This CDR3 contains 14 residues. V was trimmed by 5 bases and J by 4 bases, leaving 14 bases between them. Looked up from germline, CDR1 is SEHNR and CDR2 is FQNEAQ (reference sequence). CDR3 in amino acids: CASSLGTGVTEAFF. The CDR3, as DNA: TGTGCCAGCAGCCTTGGAACAGGTGTCACTGAAGCTTTCTTT.

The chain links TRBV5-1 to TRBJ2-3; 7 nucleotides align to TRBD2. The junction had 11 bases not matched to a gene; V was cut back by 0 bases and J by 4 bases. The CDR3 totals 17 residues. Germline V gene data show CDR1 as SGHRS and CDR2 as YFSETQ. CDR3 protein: CASSLAGAGSQPDTQYF. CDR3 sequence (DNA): TGCGCCAGCAGCTTGGCCGGAGCGGGGTCCCAACCAGATACGCAGTATTTT.

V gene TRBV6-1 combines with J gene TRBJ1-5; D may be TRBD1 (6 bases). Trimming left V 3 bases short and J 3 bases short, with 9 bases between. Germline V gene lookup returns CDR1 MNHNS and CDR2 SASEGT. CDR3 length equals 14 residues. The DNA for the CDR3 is TGTGCCAGCAGTGACGACAGGTACAATCAGCCCCAGCATTTT. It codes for CASSDDRYNQPQHF.

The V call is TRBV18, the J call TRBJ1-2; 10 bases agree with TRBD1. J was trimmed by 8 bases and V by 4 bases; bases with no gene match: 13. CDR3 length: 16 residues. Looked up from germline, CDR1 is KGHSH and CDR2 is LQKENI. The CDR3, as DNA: TGTGCCAGCTCACGGGACCGGGACAGGGGAACGGGGGGCTACACCTTC. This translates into CASSRDRDRGTGGYTF. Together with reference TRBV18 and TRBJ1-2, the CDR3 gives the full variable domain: NAGVMQNPRHLVRRRGQEARLRCSPMKGHSHVYWYRQLPEEGLKFMVYLQKENIIDESGMPKERFSAEFPKEGPSILRIQQVVRGDSAAYFCASSRDRDRGTGGYTFGSGTRLTVV.

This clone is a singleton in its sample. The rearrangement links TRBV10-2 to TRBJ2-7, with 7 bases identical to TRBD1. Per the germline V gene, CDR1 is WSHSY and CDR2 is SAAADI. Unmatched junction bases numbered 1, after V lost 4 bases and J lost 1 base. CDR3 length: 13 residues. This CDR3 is CASSVQGSYEQYF. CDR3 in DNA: TGCGCCAGCAGTGTACAGGGGTCCTACGAGCAGTACTTC.

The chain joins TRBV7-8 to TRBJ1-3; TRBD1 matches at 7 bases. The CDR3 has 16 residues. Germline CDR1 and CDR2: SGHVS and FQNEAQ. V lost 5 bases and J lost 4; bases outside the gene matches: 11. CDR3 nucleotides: TGTGCCAGCAGCCTATTAGGACAGGTCCGCGGAAACACCATATATTTT. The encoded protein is CASSLLGQVRGNTIYF.

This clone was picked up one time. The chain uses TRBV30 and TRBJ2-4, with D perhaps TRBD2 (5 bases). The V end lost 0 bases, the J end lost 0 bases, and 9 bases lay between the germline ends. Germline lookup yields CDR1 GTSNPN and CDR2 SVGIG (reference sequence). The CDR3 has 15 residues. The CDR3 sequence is CAWSVRTGAKNIQYF. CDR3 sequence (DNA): TGTGCCTGGAGTGTGAGGACTGGAGCCAAAAACATTCAGTACTTC.

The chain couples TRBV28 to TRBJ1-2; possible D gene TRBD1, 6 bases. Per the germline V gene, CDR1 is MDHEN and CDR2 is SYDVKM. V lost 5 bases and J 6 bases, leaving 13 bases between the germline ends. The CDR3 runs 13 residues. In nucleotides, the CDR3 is TGTGCCAGCAGTCAACAGGGAAGGAATGGCTACACCTTC. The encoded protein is CASSQQGRNGYTF.

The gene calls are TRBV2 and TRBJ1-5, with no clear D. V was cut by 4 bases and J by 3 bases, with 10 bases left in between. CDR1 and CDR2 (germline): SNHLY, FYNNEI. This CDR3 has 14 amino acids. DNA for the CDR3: TGTGCCAGCAGTGGGAGCCTACTCAATCAGCCCCAGCATTTT. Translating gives CASSGSLLNQPQHF.

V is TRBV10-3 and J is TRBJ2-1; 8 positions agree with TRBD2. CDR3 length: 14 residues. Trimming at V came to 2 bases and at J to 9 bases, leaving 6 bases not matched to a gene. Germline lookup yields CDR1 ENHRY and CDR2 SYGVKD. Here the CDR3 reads CAISERGGRGEQFF. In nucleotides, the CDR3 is TGTGCCATCAGTGAGCGGGGGGGCAGGGGTGAGCAGTTCTTC.

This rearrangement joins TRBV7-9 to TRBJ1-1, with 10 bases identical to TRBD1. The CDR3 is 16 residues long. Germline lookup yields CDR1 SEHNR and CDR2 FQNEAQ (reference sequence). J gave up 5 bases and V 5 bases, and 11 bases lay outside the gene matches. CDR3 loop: CASSLPTTGGRTEAFF. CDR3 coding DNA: TGTGCCAGCAGCCTCCCTACGACAGGGGGCAGGACTGAAGCTTTCTTT.